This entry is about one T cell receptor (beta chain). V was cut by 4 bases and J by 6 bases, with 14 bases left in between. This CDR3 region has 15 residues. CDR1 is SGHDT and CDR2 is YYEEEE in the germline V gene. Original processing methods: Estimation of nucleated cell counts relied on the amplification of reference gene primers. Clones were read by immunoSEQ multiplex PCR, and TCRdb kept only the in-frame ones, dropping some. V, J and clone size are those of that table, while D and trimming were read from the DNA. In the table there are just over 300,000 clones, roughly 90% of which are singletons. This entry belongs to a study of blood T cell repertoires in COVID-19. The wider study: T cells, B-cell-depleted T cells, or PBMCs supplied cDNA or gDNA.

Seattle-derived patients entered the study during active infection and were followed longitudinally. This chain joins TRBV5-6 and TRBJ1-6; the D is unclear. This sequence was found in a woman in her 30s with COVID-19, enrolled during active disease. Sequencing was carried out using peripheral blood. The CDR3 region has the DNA TGTGCCAGCAGCCCAACCCCGGGGAGTAATTCACCCCTCCACTTT. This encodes CASSPTPGSNSPLHF.